The next 5 T cell receptor beta chains were all read from a single sample in a study of PD-1 blockade in classical Hodgkin lymphoma. Each patient's relapse followed autologous stem cell transplantation, and brentuximab vedotin exposure varied. Only in-frame clones appear in the TCRdb table, and some are missing; sequencing was by immunoSEQ multiplex PCR. The sample shows tens of thousands of clones, around 80% of them seen only once. The starting material was peripheral blood mononuclear cells (PBMCs), obtained at baseline. Receptors were obtained from a human donor with classical Hodgkin lymphoma.

The rearrangement links TRBV7-2 to TRBJ2-5; D gene uncertain. This CDR3 comprises 14 residues. Germline-derived CDR1 and CDR2 are SGHTA and FQGNSA. Trimming left V 0 bases short and J 2 bases short, with 7 bases between. DNA for the CDR3: TGTGCCAGCAGCTTAGCGGGAACACAAGAGACCCAGTACTTC. This sequence encodes CASSLAGTQETQYF.

V usage is TRBV28 and J usage is TRBJ2-6; tentatively, D is TRBD1 (5 bases). Deletions cut 6 bases from V and 4 bases from J, with 16 bases between. There are 16 residues in the CDR3. Germline V gene sequence: CDR1 MDHEN, CDR2 SYDVKM. This chain's CDR3 is CASSFQGNAGANVLTF. CDR3 coding DNA: TGTGCCAGCAGCTTTCAGGGAAATGCCGGGGCCAACGTCCTGACTTTC.

This clone was observed a single time. V and J are TRBV7-2 and TRBJ2-1; 11 bases map to TRBD2. The CDR3 contains 14 residues. The germline CDR1 and CDR2 sequences are SGHTA and FQGNSA. V lost 6 bases to trimming and J lost 7 bases; unmatched junction nucleotides: 5. The CDR3 nucleotides are TGTGCCAGCAGGATAGCGGGAGGGGGTAATGAGCAGTTCTTC. This codes for CASRIAGGGNEQFF.

The chain combines TRBV28 with TRBJ1-2, with D hard to call. V was shortened by 5 bases and J by 3 bases, with 10 bases between the two germline ends. The length of the CDR3 is 13 residues. Per the germline V gene, CDR1 is MDHEN and CDR2 is SYDVKM. The CDR3 region has the DNA TGTGCCAGCAGTCTGAGACGGTACTATGGCTACACCTTC. The encoded protein is CASSLRRYYGYTF.

The V and J genes are TRBV7-9 and TRBJ1-2; D gene ambiguous. The CDR3 has 15 residues. Germline V CDR1 and CDR2: SEHNR, FQNEAQ (reference sequence). V lost 1 base, J lost 4 bases, and 13 bases lay in between. CDR3 sequence: CASSLVRAGGYGYTF. The CDR3 DNA reads as TGTGCCAGCAGCTTAGTACGGGCAGGCGGCTATGGCTACACCTTC. The full variable domain, its missing parts supplied by reference TRBV7-9 and TRBJ1-2, is DTGVSQNPRHKITKRGQNVTFRCDPISEHNRLYWYRQTLGQGPEFLTYFQNEAQLEKSRLLSDRFSAERPKGSFSTLEIQRTEQGDSAMYLCASSLVRAGGYGYTFGSGTRLTVV.